The following is a TCR beta chain sequence with its context. Combining a sample-barcoded 5' primer with a J-beta primer mix, a second PCR ran for about 7 to 12 cycles. TCRdb re-derived calls from the 5' RACE reads in MiXCR, one entry per CDR3 protein. The data show approximately 820,000 distinct CDR3 sequences, under 45% seen once. This entry belongs to a study of blood T cells in healthy people across ages. The specimen sequenced was blood. The sequence was collected from a man between 60 and 75 years old in good health.

CDR3: CASTYPRGAGELFF. In DNA, the CDR3 is TGTGCCAGCACCTACCCCAGGGGGGCCGGGGAGCTGTTTTTT. The chain employs TRBV6-2 or TRBV6-3 and TRBJ2-2, with D possibly being TRBD1 (7 bases). The germline CDR1 and CDR2 sequences are MNHEY and SVGEGT. The ends were cut back, 7 bases at V and 6 bases at J, with 15 bases in the middle. The CDR3 runs to 14 residues.